This T cell receptor beta chain emerged from a study of blood T cell repertoires in COVID-19. The CDR3 runs 16 residues. Germline assignment: CDR1 MNHEY and CDR2 SMNVEV (reference sequence). V dropped 8 bases and J dropped 2 bases, with 20 bases sitting between them. Repertoires were generated with immunoSEQ multiplex PCR, while TCRdb's copy carries only in-frame clones and drops some. The sample comprises about 80,000 clones, around 90% of which are singletons, and 7.3% rests with the top ten. The chain is built from TRBV27 and TRBJ2-3; D may be TRBD2 (6 bases). The sequence derives from a man between 65 and 80 years old with acute or convalescent COVID-19. The source material was peripheral blood. The CDR3 DNA is TGTGCCAGCCACTGGGGAGGCCTACCTTCCACAGATACGCAGTATTTT. It specifies CASHWGGLPSTDTQYF.